The 20 T cell receptor beta chains presented below share a single source sample, sequenced in a study of blood T cell repertoires in COVID-19. The table came from immunoSEQ multiplex PCR; TCRdb's copy has only in-frame clones and leaves some out. In the table there are about 170,000 clones, approximately 90% of which are singletons. The sample comprised peripheral blood. These TCRs come from a man aged 25-40 years with COVID-19, enrolled during active disease.

The chain uses TRBV18 and TRBJ1-2, with D hard to call. V was cut by 3 bases and J by 6 bases, with 14 bases left in between. The CDR3 is made up of 14 amino acids. The germline CDR1 and CDR2 sequences are KGHSH and LQKENI. The CDR3 spells CASSPRGGSDGYTF. The CDR3 DNA sequence: TGTGCCAGCTCACCCCGCGGAGGGAGTGATGGCTACACCTTC. Full variable domain (remainder filled in from reference TRBV18 and TRBJ1-2): NAGVMQNPRHLVRRRGQEARLRCSPMKGHSHVYWYRQLPEEGLKFMVYLQKENIIDESGMPKERFSAEFPKEGPSILRIQQVVRGDSAAYFCASSPRGGSDGYTFGSGTRLTVV.

The rearrangement uses TRBV20-1 and TRBJ1-1; 7 nucleotides align to TRBD1. The ends lost 3 bases at V and 0 bases at J; junction bases unmatched: 13. Looked up from germline, CDR1 is DFQATT and CDR2 is SNEGSKA (reference sequence). The CDR3 spans 17 residues. The CDR3 is CSASKGTDRVVNTEAFF. The CDR3 DNA is TGCAGTGCTAGTAAAGGAACAGACAGGGTAGTGAACACTGAAGCTTTCTTT.

The rearrangement uses TRBV10-3 and TRBJ2-1, with 9 nucleotides matching TRBD2. V lost 4 bases to trimming and J lost 5 bases; unmatched junction nucleotides: 3. The CDR3 spans 14 residues. Germline V CDR1 and CDR2: ENHRY, SYGVKD. The CDR3: CAISGTSANNEQFF. In nucleotides, the CDR3 is TGTGCCATCAGTGGGACTAGCGCGAACAATGAGCAGTTCTTC.

This rearrangement joins TRBV14 to TRBJ1-6; TRBD1 matches 8 bases. CDR1 and CDR2 (germline): SGHDN, FVKESK. Germline trimming cut 4 bases from V and 4 bases from J; bases unmatched to any gene: 9. This CDR3 is 17 amino acids long. The CDR3 here is CASSPRTGFGYNSPLHF. DNA of the CDR3: TGTGCCAGCAGCCCACGGACAGGGTTCGGGTATAATTCACCCCTCCACTTT. Together with reference TRBV14 and TRBJ1-6, the CDR3 gives the full variable domain: EAGVTQFPSHSVIEKGQTVTLRCDPISGHDNLYWYRRVMGKEIKFLLHFVKESKQDESGMPNNRFLAERTGGTYSTLKVQPAELEDSGVYFCASSPRTGFGYNSPLHFGNGTRLTVT.

The CDR3 spells CASSLGQYNEQFF. In nucleotides, the CDR3 is TGTGCCAGCAGCTTAGGACAGTACAATGAGCAGTTCTTC. The chain has TRBV7-7 and TRBJ2-1; tentative D call: TRBD1 (5 bases). V dropped 1 base and J dropped 4 bases, with 5 bases sitting between them. The length of the CDR3 is 13 residues. Germline CDR1 and CDR2: SSHAT and FNYEAQ (reference sequence).

J is TRBJ2-1 and V is TRBV6-5; 7 bases agree with TRBD2. The germline V gene has CDR1 MNHEY and CDR2 SVGAGI. This CDR3 spans 15 amino acids. The V segment lost 0 bases and the J segment 5 bases; nucleotides outside the gene matches: 4. The CDR3: CASSYSVREDNEQFF. DNA for the CDR3: TGTGCCAGCAGTTACTCGGTCCGGGAGGACAATGAGCAGTTCTTC.

This chain connects TRBV24-1 to TRBJ2-3; TRBD1 agrees at 7 bases. Per germline, CDR1 KGHDR and CDR2 SFDVKD. V shed 2 bases, J shed 1 base, and the junction held 5 bases outside the gene matches. CDR3 size: 16 residues. For the CDR3, the DNA is TGTGCCACCAGTGATTATGCAGGGGGACGCACAGATACGCAGTATTTT. Protein product: CATSDYAGGRTDTQYF.

The chain is built from TRBV7-3 and TRBJ1-6; 7 nucleotides align to TRBD1. V dropped 7 bases and J dropped 8; count of bases not matched to a gene: 8. CDR1 and CDR2 from the germline V gene are SGHTA and FQGTGA. The CDR3 runs to 14 residues. The CDR3 bases are TGTGCCAGCACCGCAGGGGGTCGTGATTCACCCCTCCACTTT. Translation: CASTAGGRDSPLHF.

The rearrangement uses TRBV30 and TRBJ1-1; a possible D gene is TRBD1 (6 bases). The CDR3 contains 14 residues. From germline, CDR1 is GTSNPN and CDR2 SVGIG (reference sequence). Trimming stripped 4 bases from V and 6 bases from J, with 18 bases between. The CDR3 spells CAWKIQGGGPEAFF. The CDR3 nucleotides are TGTGCCTGGAAAATCCAAGGGGGGGGTCCTGAAGCTTTCTTT. The full variable domain, its missing parts supplied by reference TRBV30 and TRBJ1-1, is SQTIHQWPATLVQPVGSPLSLECTVEGTSNPNLYWYRQAAGRGLQLLFYSVGIGQISSEVPQNLSASRPQDRQFILSSKKLLLSDSGFYLCAWKIQGGGPEAFFGQGTRLTVV.

V gene TRBV6-4 combines with J gene TRBJ2-7; 10 bases line up with TRBD2. CDR3 length: 16 amino acids. The germline V gene encodes CDR1 MRHNA and CDR2 SNTAGT. Trimming at V came to 3 bases and at J to 5 bases, leaving 10 bases not matched to a gene. Here the CDR3 DNA reads TGTGCCAGCAGTGAGTGGGCTAGCGGGAGTGTCCACGAGCAGTACTTC. It yields the protein CASSEWASGSVHEQYF.

This clone has only one observation. The chain joins TRBV19 to TRBJ1-2; D may be TRBD1 (6 bases). The CDR3 runs to 14 residues. Germline lookup yields CDR1 LNHDA and CDR2 SQIVND (reference sequence). V was shortened by 5 bases and J by 8 bases, with 18 bases between the two germline ends. CDR3 sequence reads: CASSVPTGKRGYTF. In nucleotides, the CDR3 is TGTGCCAGTAGTGTCCCAACAGGGAAACGGGGCTACACCTTC.

The chain links TRBV5-4 to TRBJ1-2; 8 bases line up with TRBD1. The CDR3 length is 15 residues. Trimming cost V 4 bases and J 4 bases; bases outside gene matches: 9. Germline CDR1 is SGHNT and CDR2 is YYREEE (reference sequence). CDR3 nucleotides: TGTGCCAGCAGCCAGGAAAACAGGGGGTTCTATGGCTACACCTTC. It specifies CASSQENRGFYGYTF.

In its sample, this clone was seen once. This chain's CDR3 is CATSDKRQSAEAFF. Written as DNA, the CDR3 is TGTGCCACCAGTGACAAAAGACAATCCGCTGAAGCTTTCTTT. The V gene is TRBV24-1, the J gene TRBJ1-1; D uncertain. Per the germline V gene, CDR1 is KGHDR and CDR2 is SFDVKD. V dropped 4 bases and J dropped 6 bases, with 14 bases sitting between them. This CDR3 has 14 amino acids.

This clone was found a few times. V and J are TRBV9 and TRBJ1-1; tentative D call: TRBD1 (5 bases). V was shortened by 4 bases and J by 7 bases, with 14 bases between the two germline ends. Germline V gene lookup returns CDR1 SGDLS and CDR2 YYNGEE. The CDR3 is 13 amino acids. CDR3 bases: TGTGCCAGCAGCCCCCTCGGGGGTCGTGAAGCTTTCTTT. Amino acid sequence: CASSPLGGREAFF.

V gene TRBV13 combines with J gene TRBJ1-2, with D perhaps matching TRBD1 (6 bases). This CDR3 comprises 14 residues. Germline assignment: CDR1 PRHDT and CDR2 FYEKMQ (reference sequence). Trimming left V 4 bases short and J 8 bases short, with 17 bases between. CDR3 in DNA: TGTGCCAGCAGCTCACGGGACAACTCGAGGGGCTACACCTTC. This sequence encodes CASSSRDNSRGYTF.

The rearrangement uses TRBV15 and TRBJ1-1, with TRBD1 matching over 8 bases. This CDR3 is built from 14 residues. The germline CDR1 and CDR2 sequences are LNHNV and YYDKDF (reference sequence). The V gene end was trimmed by 3 bases and the J gene end by 5 bases; junction bases not matched to a gene: 5. CDR3 in DNA: TGTGCCACCAGCAGGGACAGGGTGCGAACTGAAGCTTTCTTT. Translating it yields CATSRDRVRTEAFF.

The J gene is TRBJ2-3, the V gene TRBV24-1, with TRBD1 identical over 7 bases. Germline loops: CDR1 KGHDR, CDR2 SFDVKD. V was clipped by 1 base and J by 0 bases; unmatched bases: 3. CDR3 length: 16 residues. CDR3 region: CATSDFPRGSTDTQYF. CDR3 coding DNA: TGTGCCACCAGTGATTTTCCCAGGGGGAGCACAGATACGCAGTATTTT.

This clone was recorded only once. The chain carries TRBV5-1 and TRBJ2-5; 11 bases are shared with TRBD1. J gave up 4 bases and V 4 bases, and 9 bases lay outside the gene matches. The CDR3 contains 16 residues. CDR1 SGHRS and CDR2 YFSETQ come from the germline V gene. CDR3 residues: CASSILGQGAGETQYF. The DNA for the CDR3 is TGCGCCAGCAGCATACTCGGACAGGGGGCAGGAGAGACCCAGTACTTC.

The chain carries TRBV7-2 and TRBJ1-4; D perhaps matches TRBD1 (5 bases). This CDR3 comprises 15 residues. With 1 base removed from V and 4 bases from J, the gap between germline ends came to 10 bases. CDR1 SGHTA and CDR2 FQGNSA come from the germline V gene. The CDR3 DNA reads as TGTGCCAGCAGCTTAGGAGCGGGGGGTAATGAAAAACTGTTTTTT. Translation: CASSLGAGGNEKLFF.

The chain is built from TRBV5-6 and TRBJ1-3; the D is unclear. This CDR3 spans 15 amino acids. The V and J ends lost 4 bases and 0 bases respectively, with 11 bases between them. Germline CDR1 SGHDT, CDR2 YYEEEE. The CDR3 DNA sequence: TGTGCCAGCAGCGGCAGGTCTTACTCTGGAAACACCATATATTTT. This codes for CASSGRSYSGNTIYF.